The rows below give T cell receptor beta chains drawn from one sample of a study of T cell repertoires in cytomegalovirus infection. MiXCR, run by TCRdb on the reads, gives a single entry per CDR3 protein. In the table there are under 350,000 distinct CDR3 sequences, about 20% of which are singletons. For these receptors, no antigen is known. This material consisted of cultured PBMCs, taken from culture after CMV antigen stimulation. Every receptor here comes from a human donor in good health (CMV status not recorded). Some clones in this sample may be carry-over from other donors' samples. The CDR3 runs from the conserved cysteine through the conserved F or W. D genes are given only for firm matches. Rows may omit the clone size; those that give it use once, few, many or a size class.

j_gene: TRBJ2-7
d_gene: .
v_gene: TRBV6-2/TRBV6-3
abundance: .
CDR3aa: CASCYEEIHEQYF
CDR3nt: TGTGCCAGCTGTTACGAGGAGATCCACGAGCAGTACTTC

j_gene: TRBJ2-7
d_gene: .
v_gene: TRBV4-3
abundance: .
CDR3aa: CASSQDTGLSYEQYF
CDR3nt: TGCGCCAGCAGCCAAGACACTGGCCTCTCCTACGAGCAGTACTTC

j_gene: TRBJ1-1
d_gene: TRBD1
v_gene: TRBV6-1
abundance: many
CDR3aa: CASSVSQIRGRTEAFF
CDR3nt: TGTGCCAGCAGTGTTAGTCAGATCAGGGGGAGGACTGAAGCTTTCTTT

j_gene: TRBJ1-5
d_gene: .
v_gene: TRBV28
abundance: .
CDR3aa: CASSPQRQPQHF
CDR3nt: TGTGCCAGCAGTCCCCAGCGTCAGCCCCAGCATTTT

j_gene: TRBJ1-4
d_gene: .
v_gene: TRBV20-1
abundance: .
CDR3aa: CSAHPAANEKLFF
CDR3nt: TGCAGTGCTCATCCGGCGGCTAATGAAAAACTGTTTTTT

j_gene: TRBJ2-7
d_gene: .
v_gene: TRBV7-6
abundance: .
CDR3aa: CASSLRSSANFSYEQYF
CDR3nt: TGTGCCAGCAGCTTACGGTCTAGCGCAAACTTCTCCTACGAGCAGTACTTC

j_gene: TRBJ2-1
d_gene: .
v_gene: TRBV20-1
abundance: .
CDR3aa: CSARGLTLNNEQFF
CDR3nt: TGCAGTGCTAGAGGACTGACCCTGAACAATGAGCAGTTCTTC

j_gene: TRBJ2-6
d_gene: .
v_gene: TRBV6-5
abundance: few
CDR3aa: CASGYPKGSSISGANVLTF
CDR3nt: TGTGCCAGCGGCTACCCAAAGGGGTCTTCAATTTCTGGGGCCAACGTCCTGACTTTC

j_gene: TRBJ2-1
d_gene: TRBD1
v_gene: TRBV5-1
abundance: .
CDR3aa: CASTWTGSNEQFF
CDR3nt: TGCGCCAGCACGTGGACAGGGTCGAATGAGCAGTTCTTC

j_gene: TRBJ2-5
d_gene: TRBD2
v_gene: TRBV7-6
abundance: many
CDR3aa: CASSLATSGKGEETQYF
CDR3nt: TGTGCCAGCAGCTTAGCGACTAGCGGGAAGGGTGAAGAGACCCAGTACTTC

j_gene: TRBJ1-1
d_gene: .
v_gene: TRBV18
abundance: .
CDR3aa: CASSPIAGILLNTEAFF
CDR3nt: TGTGCCAGCTCACCGATAGCAGGCATCCTCTTGAACACTGAAGCTTTCTTT

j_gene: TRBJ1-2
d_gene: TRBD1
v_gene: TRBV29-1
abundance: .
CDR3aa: CSVDPDRESGYTF
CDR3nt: TGCAGCGTTGACCCCGACAGGGAATCAGGCTACACCTTC

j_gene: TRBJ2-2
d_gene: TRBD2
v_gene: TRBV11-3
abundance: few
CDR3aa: CASSLGWWGLAGDSTNTGELFF
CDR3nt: TGTGCCAGCAGCTTAGGGTGGTGGGGACTAGCGGGAGATAGTACGAACACCGGGGAGCTGTTTTTT

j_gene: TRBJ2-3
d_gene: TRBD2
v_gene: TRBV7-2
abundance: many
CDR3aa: CASSLLLGGSTDTQYF
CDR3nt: TGTGCCAGCAGCTTATTGTTGGGGGGGAGCACAGATACGCAGTATTTT

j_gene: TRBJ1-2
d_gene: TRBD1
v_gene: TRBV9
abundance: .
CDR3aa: CASSTSGGGYTF
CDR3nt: TGTGCCAGCAGCACTTCAGGGGGAGGCTACACCTTC

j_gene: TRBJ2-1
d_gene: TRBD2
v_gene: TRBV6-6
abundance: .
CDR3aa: CASRASGYNEQFF
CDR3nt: TGTGCCAGCAGGGCTAGCGGGTACAATGAGCAGTTCTTC

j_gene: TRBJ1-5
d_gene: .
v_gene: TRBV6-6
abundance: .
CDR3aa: CASSFGAQPQHF
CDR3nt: TGTGCCAGCAGTTTCGGGGCCCAGCCCCAGCATTTT

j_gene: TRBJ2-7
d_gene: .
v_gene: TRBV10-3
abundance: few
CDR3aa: CAISSPSYEQYF
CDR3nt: TGTGCCATCAGTTCCCCCTCCTACGAGCAGTACTTC

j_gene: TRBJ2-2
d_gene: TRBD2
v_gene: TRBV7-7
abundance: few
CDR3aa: CASSLLAGGPRTGELFF
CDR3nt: TGTGCCAGCAGCTTATTAGCGGGAGGGCCGAGGACCGGGGAGCTGTTTTTT

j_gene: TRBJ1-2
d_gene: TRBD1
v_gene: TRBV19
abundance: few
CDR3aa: CASSILTGANGYTF
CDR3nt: TGTGCCAGTAGTATCCTGACAGGGGCCAATGGCTACACCTTC

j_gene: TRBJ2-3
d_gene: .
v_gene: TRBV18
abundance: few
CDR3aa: CASSPPTRDTQYF
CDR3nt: TGTGCCAGCTCACCCCCGACTAGGGATACGCAGTATTTT

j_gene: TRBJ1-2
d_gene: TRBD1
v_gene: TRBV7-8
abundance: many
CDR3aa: CASSPRTGHYGYTF
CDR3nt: TGTGCCAGCAGCCCACGGACAGGCCACTATGGCTACACCTTC

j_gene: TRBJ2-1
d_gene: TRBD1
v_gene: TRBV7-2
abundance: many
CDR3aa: CASSFWTGGYNEQFF
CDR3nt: TGTGCCAGCAGCTTCTGGACAGGCGGATACAATGAGCAGTTCTTC

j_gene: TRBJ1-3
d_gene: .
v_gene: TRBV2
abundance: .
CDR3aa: CASQPGRASPSGNTIYF
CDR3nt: TGTGCCAGCCAACCGGGTCGCGCTTCTCCGTCTGGAAACACCATATATTTT

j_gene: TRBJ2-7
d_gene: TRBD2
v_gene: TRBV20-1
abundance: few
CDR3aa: CSAEAGGREQYF
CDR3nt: TGCAGTGCTGAAGCGGGAGGGCGCGAGCAGTACTTC

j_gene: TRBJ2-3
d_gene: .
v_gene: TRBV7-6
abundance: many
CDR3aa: CASSGQGLDTQYF
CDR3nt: TGTGCCAGCAGCGGCCAGGGATTAGATACGCAGTATTTT

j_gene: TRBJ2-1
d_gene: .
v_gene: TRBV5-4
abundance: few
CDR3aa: CASSLAAGTSYNEQFF
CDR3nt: TGTGCCAGCAGCTTGGCGGCAGGAACCTCCTACAATGAGCAGTTCTTC

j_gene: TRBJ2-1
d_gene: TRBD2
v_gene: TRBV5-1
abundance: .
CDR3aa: CASSSLPGGPGNEQFF
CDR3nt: TGCGCCAGCAGCTCTCTGCCGGGAGGGCCTGGGAATGAGCAGTTCTTC

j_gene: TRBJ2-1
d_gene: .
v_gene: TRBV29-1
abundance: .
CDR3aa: CSAPGPQTYNEQFF
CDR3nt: TGCAGCGCCCCGGGACCACAAACCTACAATGAGCAGTTCTTC

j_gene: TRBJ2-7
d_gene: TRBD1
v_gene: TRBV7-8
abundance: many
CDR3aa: CASNLESTGGDYEQYF
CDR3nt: TGTGCCAGCAACCTCGAGTCGACAGGGGGTGATTACGAGCAGTACTTC

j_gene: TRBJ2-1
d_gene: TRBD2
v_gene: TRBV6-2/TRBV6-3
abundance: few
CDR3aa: CASSQPGLPINEQFF
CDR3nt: TGTGCCAGCAGCCAACCGGGACTACCAATTAATGAGCAGTTCTTC

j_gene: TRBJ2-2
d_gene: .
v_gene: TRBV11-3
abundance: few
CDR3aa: CASSSGRRNTGELFF
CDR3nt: TGTGCCAGCAGCTCAGGACGACGGAACACCGGGGAGCTGTTTTTT

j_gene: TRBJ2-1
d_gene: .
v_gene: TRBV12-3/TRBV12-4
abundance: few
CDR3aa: CASSLDHFRGEQFF
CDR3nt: TGTGCCAGCAGTTTGGACCACTTTAGGGGGGAGCAGTTCTTC

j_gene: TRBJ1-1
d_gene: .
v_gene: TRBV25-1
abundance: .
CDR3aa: CASSFFWQGTNTEAFF
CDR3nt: TGTGCCAGCAGTTTCTTCTGGCAGGGGACGAACACTGAAGCTTTCTTT

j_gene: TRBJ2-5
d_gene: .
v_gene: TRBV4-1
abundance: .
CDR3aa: CASSPWGLEVQETQYF
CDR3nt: TGCGCCAGCAGCCCGTGGGGTCTAGAAGTTCAAGAGACCCAGTACTTC

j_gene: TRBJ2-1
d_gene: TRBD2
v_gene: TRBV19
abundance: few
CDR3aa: CASSRGLRDEQFF
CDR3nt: TGTGCCAGTAGTCGGGGACTAAGAGATGAGCAGTTCTTC

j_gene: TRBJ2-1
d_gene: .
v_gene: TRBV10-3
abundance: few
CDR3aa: CAISDWRDYNEQFF
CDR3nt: TGTGCCATCAGTGATTGGCGGGATTACAATGAGCAGTTCTTC

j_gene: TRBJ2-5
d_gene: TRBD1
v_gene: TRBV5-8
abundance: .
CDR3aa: CASSLATGGSNRETQYF
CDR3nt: TGTGCCAGCAGCTTGGCGACAGGGGGCTCGAATCGGGAGACCCAGTACTTC

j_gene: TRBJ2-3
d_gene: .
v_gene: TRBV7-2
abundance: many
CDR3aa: CASSLIGGTDTQYF
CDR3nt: TGTGCCAGCAGCTTAATAGGTGGCACAGATACGCAGTATTTT

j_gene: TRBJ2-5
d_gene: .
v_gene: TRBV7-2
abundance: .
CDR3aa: CASSFGHNKETQYF
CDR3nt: TGTGCCAGCAGCTTTGGACACAATAAAGAGACCCAGTACTTC

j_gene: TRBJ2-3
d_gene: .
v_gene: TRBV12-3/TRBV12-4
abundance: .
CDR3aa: CASSLQRRADTQYF
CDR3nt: TGTGCCAGCAGTTTACAACGGCGCGCAGATACGCAGTATTTT

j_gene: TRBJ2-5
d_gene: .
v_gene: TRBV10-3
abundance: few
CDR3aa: CAISLQGSGETQYF
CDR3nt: TGTGCCATCAGCCTCCAGGGGTCGGGCGAGACCCAGTACTTC

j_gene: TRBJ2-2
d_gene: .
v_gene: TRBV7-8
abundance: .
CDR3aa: CASSSKGGGTTGELFF
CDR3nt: TGTGCCAGCAGCTCCAAAGGGGGAGGTACTACCGGGGAGCTGTTTTTT

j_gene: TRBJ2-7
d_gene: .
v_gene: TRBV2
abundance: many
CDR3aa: CASSDGPGTHSYEQYF
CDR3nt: TGTGCCAGCAGTGACGGACCCGGGACACACTCCTACGAGCAGTACTTC

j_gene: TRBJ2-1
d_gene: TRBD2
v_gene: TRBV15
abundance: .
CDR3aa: CATSGGRVYNEQFF
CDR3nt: TGTGCCACCTCGGGCGGGAGGGTATACAATGAGCAGTTCTTC

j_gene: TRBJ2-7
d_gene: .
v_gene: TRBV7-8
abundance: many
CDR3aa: CASSLVIGLGSYEQYF
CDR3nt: TGTGCCAGCAGCTTAGTGATAGGTTTGGGCTCCTACGAGCAGTACTTC

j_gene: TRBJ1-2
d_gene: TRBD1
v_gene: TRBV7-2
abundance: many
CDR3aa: CASSLGQGANYGYTF
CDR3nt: TGTGCCAGCAGCTTGGGCCAGGGGGCGAACTATGGCTACACCTTC

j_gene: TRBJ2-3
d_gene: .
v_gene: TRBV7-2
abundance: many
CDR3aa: CASSLDSVTDTQYF
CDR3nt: TGTGCCAGCAGCTTAGACTCGGTCACAGATACGCAGTATTTT

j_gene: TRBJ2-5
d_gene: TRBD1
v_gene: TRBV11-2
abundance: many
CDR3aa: CASSPTGGPETQYF
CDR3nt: TGTGCCAGCAGCCCCACAGGGGGTCCGGAGACCCAGTACTTC